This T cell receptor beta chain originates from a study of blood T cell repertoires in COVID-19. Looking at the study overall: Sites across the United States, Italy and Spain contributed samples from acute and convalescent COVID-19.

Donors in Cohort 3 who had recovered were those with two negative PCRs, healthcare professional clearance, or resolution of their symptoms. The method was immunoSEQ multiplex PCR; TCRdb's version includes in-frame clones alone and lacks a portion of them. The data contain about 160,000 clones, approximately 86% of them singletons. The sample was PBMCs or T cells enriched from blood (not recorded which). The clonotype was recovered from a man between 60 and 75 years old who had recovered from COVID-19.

CDR3 amino acids: CASSLRQGAEAFF. In nucleotides, the CDR3 is TGTGCCAGCAGTCTGCGACAGGGTGCTGAAGCTTTCTTT. The J gene is TRBJ1-1, the V gene TRBV28, with TRBD1 identical over 7 bases. CDR1 is MDHEN, CDR2 SYDVKM, per germline. The junction had 6 bases not matched to a gene; V was cut back by 5 bases and J by 6 bases. The length of the CDR3 is 13 residues.